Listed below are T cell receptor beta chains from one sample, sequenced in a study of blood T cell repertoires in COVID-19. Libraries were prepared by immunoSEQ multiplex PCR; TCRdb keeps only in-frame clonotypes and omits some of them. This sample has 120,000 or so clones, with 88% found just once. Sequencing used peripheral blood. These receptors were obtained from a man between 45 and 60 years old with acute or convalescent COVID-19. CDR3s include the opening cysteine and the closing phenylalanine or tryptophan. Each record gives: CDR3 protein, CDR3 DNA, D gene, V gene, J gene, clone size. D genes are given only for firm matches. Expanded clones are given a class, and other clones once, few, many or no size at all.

CDR3aa: CASSYSGGKETQYF
CDR3nt: TGTGCCAGCAGTTACTCCGGGGGAAAAGAGACCCAGTACTTC
d_gene: NA
v_gene: TRBV6-5
j_gene: TRBJ2-5
abundance: NA

CDR3aa: CASSSSPDTQYF
CDR3nt: TGTGCCAGCAGTTCCTCTCCAGATACGCAGTATTTT
d_gene: NA
v_gene: TRBV12-3/TRBV12-4
j_gene: TRBJ2-3
abundance: few

CDR3aa: CASNRDSDNEQFF
CDR3nt: TGTGCCAGTAATCGGGACTCCGACAATGAGCAGTTCTTC
d_gene: NA
v_gene: TRBV6-5
j_gene: TRBJ2-1
abundance: NA

CDR3aa: CASSPGLATDTQYF
CDR3nt: TGTGCCAGCAGTCCGGGACTAGCCACAGATACGCAGTATTTT
d_gene: TRBD2
v_gene: TRBV6-2/TRBV6-3
j_gene: TRBJ2-3
abundance: NA

CDR3aa: CASSVDGGARINEQYF
CDR3nt: TGTGCCAGCAGCGTAGACGGGGGGGCGCGGATAAACGAGCAGTACTTC
d_gene: TRBD2
v_gene: TRBV9
j_gene: TRBJ2-7
abundance: NA

CDR3aa: CASSEEGAYEQYF
CDR3nt: TGTGCCAGCAGTGAGGAAGGGGCATACGAGCAGTACTTC
d_gene: NA
v_gene: TRBV6-1
j_gene: TRBJ2-7
abundance: NA

CDR3aa: CASSLRQGSSGNTIYF
CDR3nt: TGCGCCAGCAGCCTCCGACAGGGGAGCTCTGGAAACACCATATATTTT
d_gene: TRBD1
v_gene: TRBV4-1
j_gene: TRBJ1-3
abundance: NA

CDR3aa: CASSIYRSNQPQHF
CDR3nt: TGTGCCAGTAGTATATACAGGAGCAATCAGCCCCAGCATTTT
d_gene: NA
v_gene: TRBV19
j_gene: TRBJ1-5
abundance: NA

CDR3aa: CATARGEKLFF
CDR3nt: TGTGCCACGGCCCGGGGAGAAAAACTGTTTTTT
d_gene: NA
v_gene: TRBV24-1
j_gene: TRBJ1-4
abundance: once

CDR3aa: CASSPYGFEEANYGYTF
CDR3nt: TGCGCCAGCAGCCCGTACGGGTTCGAGGAAGCTAACTATGGCTACACCTTC
d_gene: NA
v_gene: TRBV5-1
j_gene: TRBJ1-2
abundance: NA

CDR3aa: CASSLRGSGEQYF
CDR3nt: TGTGCCAGCAGCTTACGAGGGAGCGGCGAGCAGTACTTC
d_gene: NA
v_gene: TRBV11-3
j_gene: TRBJ2-7
abundance: NA

CDR3aa: CASSKEVARERHNYGYTF
CDR3nt: TGTGCCAGCAGCAAAGAAGTGGCCAGGGAAAGGCACAACTATGGCTACACCTTC
d_gene: NA
v_gene: TRBV21-1
j_gene: TRBJ1-2
abundance: NA

CDR3aa: CASSQDWRGLRGYTF
CDR3nt: TGTGCCAGCAGCCAAGATTGGCGGGGGTTGCGTGGCTACACCTTC
d_gene: NA
v_gene: TRBV3-1/TRBV3-2
j_gene: TRBJ1-2
abundance: once

CDR3aa: CASSQLGRERVRANYGYTF
CDR3nt: TGTGCCAGCAGCCAACTCGGGAGGGAAAGGGTCCGAGCTAACTATGGCTACACCTTC
d_gene: NA
v_gene: TRBV3-1/TRBV3-2
j_gene: TRBJ1-2
abundance: NA

CDR3aa: CASSLFGTGGGIDQPQHF
CDR3nt: TGTGCCAGCAGTTTATTCGGGACAGGGGGAGGTATAGATCAGCCCCAGCATTTT
d_gene: TRBD1
v_gene: TRBV28
j_gene: TRBJ1-5
abundance: NA

CDR3aa: CASSIDREGGFNYGYTF
CDR3nt: TGTGCCAGTAGTATAGATAGGGAAGGGGGTTTTAACTATGGCTACACCTTC
d_gene: NA
v_gene: TRBV19
j_gene: TRBJ1-2
abundance: NA

CDR3aa: CASSALQGTNSNQPQHF
CDR3nt: TGTGCCAGCAGCGCGCTACAGGGGACCAATAGCAATCAGCCCCAGCATTTT
d_gene: TRBD1
v_gene: TRBV5-5
j_gene: TRBJ1-5
abundance: few

CDR3aa: CAANDRVNSPLHF
CDR3nt: TGTGCCGCAAACGACAGGGTAAATTCACCCCTCCACTTT
d_gene: TRBD1
v_gene: TRBV5-4
j_gene: TRBJ1-6
abundance: once

CDR3aa: CASSAATSTHEQFF
CDR3nt: TGCGCCAGCAGCGCGGCAACTAGTACCCATGAGCAGTTCTTC
d_gene: NA
v_gene: TRBV5-1
j_gene: TRBJ2-1
abundance: NA

CDR3aa: CASSYRDRSSGELFF
CDR3nt: TGTGCCAGCAGCTACCGGGACAGGTCATCCGGGGAGCTGTTTTTT
d_gene: TRBD1
v_gene: TRBV13
j_gene: TRBJ2-2
abundance: NA